This T cell receptor (beta chain) came from a study of cytomegalovirus exposure and HLA in healthy donors. Study-wide findings and caveats: Researchers reported in a later analysis that common viral pathogens appeared linked to several top clusters. Another analysis was done later, and it associated around 16,000 TCR beta sequences with HLA alleles at 0.05 false discovery rate.

PCR was performed using 60 Vbeta and 13 Jbeta primers. TCRdb keeps only in-frame clones here, not all; method: immunoSEQ multiplex PCR. The sample carries 120,000 or so clones, around four fifths recorded once. This clone has just a few counts. The antigen remains undetermined. CDR3 length equals 13 residues. Germline V CDR1 and CDR2: MNHNS, SASEGT. The J segment lost 4 bases and the V segment lost 8 bases, leaving 6 bases of the junction unmatched. Sequencing was carried out using PBMCs. The receptor was derived from a woman between 35 and 50 years old in good health and CMV-seronegative. The chain is built from TRBV6-1 and TRBJ2-5; 8 bases line up with TRBD1. CDR3 loop: CASGTGGAETQYF. The CDR3 DNA reads TGTGCCAGCGGGACAGGAGGCGCAGAGACCCAGTACTTC.